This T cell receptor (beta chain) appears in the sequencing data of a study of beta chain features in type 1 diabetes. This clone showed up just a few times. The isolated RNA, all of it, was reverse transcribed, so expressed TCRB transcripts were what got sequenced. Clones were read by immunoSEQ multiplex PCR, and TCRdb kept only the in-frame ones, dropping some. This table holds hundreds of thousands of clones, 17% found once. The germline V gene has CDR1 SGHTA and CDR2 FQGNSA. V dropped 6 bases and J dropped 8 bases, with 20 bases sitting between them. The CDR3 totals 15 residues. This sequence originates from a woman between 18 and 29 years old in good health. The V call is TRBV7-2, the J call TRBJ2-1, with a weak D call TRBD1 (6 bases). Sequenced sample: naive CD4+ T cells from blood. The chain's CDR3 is CASSAGTGIFDEQFF. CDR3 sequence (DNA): TGTGCCAGCAGTGCCGGCACAGGGATTTTCGATGAGCAGTTCTTC.